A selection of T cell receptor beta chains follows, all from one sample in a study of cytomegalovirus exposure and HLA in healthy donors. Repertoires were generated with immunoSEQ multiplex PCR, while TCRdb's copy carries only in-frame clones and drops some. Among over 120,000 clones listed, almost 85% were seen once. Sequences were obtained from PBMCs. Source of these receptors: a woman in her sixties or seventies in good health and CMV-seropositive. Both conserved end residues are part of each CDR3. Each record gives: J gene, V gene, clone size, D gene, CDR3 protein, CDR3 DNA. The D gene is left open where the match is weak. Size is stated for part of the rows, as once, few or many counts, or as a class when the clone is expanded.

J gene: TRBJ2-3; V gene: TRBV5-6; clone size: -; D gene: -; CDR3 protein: CASSRDRQLALSTDTQYF; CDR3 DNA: TGTGCCAGCAGCCGCGACAGGCAACTAGCGCTTAGCACAGATACGCAGTATTTT
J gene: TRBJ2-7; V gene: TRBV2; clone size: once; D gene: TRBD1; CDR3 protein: CASSETGGLYEQYF; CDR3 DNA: TGTGCCAGCAGTGAAACAGGGGGGCTTTACGAGCAGTACTTC
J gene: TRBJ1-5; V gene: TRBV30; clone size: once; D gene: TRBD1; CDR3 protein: CAWNTGTATNQPQHF; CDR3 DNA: TGTGCCTGGAACACCGGGACAGCCACAAATCAGCCCCAGCATTTT
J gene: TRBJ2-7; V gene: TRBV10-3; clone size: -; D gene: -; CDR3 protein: CAISESWGGEQYF; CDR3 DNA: TGTGCCATCAGTGAGTCGTGGGGAGGTGAGCAGTACTTC
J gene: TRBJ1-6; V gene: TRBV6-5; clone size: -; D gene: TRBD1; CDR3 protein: CASYRGTNSPLHF; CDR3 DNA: TGTGCCAGCTACAGGGGAACAAATTCACCCCTCCACTTT
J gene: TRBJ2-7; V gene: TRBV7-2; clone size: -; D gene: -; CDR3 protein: CASSLERDTSYEQYF; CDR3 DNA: TGTGCCAGCAGCTTAGAGAGGGATACTTCCTACGAGCAGTACTTC
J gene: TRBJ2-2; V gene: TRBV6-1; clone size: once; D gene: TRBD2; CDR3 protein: CASSALAGANTGELFF; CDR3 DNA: TGTGCCAGCAGTGCGCTGGCGGGAGCCAACACCGGGGAGCTGTTTTTT
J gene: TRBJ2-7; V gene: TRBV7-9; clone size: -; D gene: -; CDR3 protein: CASSPGVFAHEQYF; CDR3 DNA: TGTGCCAGCAGCCCAGGGGTTTTTGCGCACGAGCAGTACTTC
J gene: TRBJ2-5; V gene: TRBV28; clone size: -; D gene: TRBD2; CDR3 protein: CASSQGLAGGVTQYF; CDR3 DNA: TGTGCCAGCAGTCAGGGACTAGCGGGAGGGGTGACCCAGTACTTC
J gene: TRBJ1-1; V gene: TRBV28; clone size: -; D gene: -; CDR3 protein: CASSPGEVTEAFF; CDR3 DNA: TGTGCCAGCAGTCCCGGCGAGGTCACTGAAGCTTTCTTT
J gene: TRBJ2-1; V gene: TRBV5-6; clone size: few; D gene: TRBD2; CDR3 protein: CASSPLAGGYNEQFF; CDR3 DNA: TGTGCCAGCAGCCCCCTTGCGGGAGGCTACAATGAGCAGTTCTTC
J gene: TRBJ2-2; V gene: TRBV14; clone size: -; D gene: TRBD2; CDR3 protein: CASSRILAGADTGELFF; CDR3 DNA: TGTGCCAGCAGCCGTATACTAGCGGGAGCGGATACCGGGGAGCTGTTTTTT
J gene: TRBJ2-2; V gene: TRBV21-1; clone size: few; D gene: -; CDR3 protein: CASSKARPEDTGELFF; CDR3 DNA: TGTGCCAGCAGCAAAGCTAGGCCCGAGGACACCGGGGAGCTGTTTTTT
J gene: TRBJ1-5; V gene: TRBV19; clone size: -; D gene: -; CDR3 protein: CASSDSTVYSNQPQHF; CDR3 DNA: TGTGCCAGTAGTGATTCAACGGTCTATAGCAATCAGCCCCAGCATTTT
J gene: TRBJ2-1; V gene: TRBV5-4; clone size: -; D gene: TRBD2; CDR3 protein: CASSSGLAGGIEQFF; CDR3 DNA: TGTGCCAGCAGCTCTGGACTAGCGGGAGGGATTGAGCAGTTCTTC
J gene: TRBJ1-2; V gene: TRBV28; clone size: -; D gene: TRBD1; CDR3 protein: CASSSGQGAYGYTF; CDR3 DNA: TGTGCCAGCAGTTCCGGACAGGGGGCCTATGGCTACACCTTC
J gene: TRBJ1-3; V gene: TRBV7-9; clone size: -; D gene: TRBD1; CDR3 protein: CASSPGTAGNTIYF; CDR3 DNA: TGTGCCAGCAGCCCTGGGACAGCCGGAAACACCATATATTTT
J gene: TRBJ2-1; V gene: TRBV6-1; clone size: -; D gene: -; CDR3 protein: CASSVIGNEQFF; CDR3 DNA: TGTGCCAGCAGTGTCATCGGCAATGAGCAGTTCTTC
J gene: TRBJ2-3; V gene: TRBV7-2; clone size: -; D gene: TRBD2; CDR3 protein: CASSLASGRSDTQYF; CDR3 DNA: TGTGCCAGCAGCTTAGCTAGCGGGAGGTCAGATACGCAGTATTTT
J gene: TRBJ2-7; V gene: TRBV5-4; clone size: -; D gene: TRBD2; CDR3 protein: CASSAGLAGGYEQYF; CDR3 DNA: TGTGCCAGCAGCGCGGGACTAGCGGGAGGATACGAGCAGTACTTC
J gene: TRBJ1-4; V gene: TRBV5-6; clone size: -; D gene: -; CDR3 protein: CASSPVAGNEKLFF; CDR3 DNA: TGTGCCAGCAGTCCGGTCGCAGGGAATGAAAAACTGTTTTTT
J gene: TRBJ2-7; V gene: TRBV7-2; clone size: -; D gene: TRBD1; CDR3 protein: CASSSRDRELEQYF; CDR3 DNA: TGTGCCAGCAGCTCCCGGGACAGGGAACTCGAGCAGTACTTC
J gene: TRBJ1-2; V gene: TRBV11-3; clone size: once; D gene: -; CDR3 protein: CASSFKDAGAGYTF; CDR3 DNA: TGTGCCAGCAGCTTCAAAGACGCAGGGGCTGGCTACACCTTC
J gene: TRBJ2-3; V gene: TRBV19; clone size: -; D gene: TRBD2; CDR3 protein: CASRQGGVAGAKDTQYF; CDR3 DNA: TGTGCCAGTCGACAGGGCGGAGTAGCGGGAGCCAAAGATACGCAGTATTTT
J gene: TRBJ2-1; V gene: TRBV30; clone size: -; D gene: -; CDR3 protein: CAWSEQGGQFF; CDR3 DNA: TGTGCCTGGAGTGAACAGGGCGGGCAGTTCTTC
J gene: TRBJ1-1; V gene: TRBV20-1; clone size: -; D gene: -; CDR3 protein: CSASHHEAFF; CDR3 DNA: TGCAGTGCTAGTCATCATGAAGCTTTCTTT
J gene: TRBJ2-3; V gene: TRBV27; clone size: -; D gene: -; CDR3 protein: CASKRETDTQYF; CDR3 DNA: TGTGCCAGCAAACGGGAGACAGATACGCAGTATTTT
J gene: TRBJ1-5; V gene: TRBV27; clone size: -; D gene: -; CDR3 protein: CASSPRTDNQPQHF; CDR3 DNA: TGTGCCAGCAGTCCACGGACAGACAATCAGCCCCAGCATTTT
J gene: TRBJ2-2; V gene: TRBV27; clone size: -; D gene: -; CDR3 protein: CASRGITGELFF; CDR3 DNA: TGTGCCAGTCGAGGGATCACCGGGGAGCTGTTTTTT
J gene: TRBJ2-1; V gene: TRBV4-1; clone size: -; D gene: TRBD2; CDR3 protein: CASRNIAGGDEQFF; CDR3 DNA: TGCGCCAGCAGAAACATAGCGGGAGGTGATGAGCAGTTCTTC
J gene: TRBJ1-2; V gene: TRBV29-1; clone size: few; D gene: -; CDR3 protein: CSVENRQNYGYTF; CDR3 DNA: TGCAGCGTTGAAAACCGACAGAACTATGGCTACACCTTC
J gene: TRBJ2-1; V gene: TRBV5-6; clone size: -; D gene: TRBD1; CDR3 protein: CASSPGQGSNEQFF; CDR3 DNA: TGTGCCAGCAGCCCGGGACAGGGGAGCAATGAGCAGTTCTTC
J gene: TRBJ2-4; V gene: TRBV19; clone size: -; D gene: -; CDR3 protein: CASSIQENIQYF; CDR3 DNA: TGTGCCAGTAGTATCCAGGAAAACATTCAGTACTTC
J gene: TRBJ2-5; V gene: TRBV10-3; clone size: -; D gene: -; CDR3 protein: CAISESSETQYF; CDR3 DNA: TGTGCCATCAGTGAATCGTCAGAGACCCAGTACTTC
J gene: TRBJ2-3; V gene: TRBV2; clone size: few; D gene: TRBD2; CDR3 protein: CASSTPGGAGGPGDTQYF; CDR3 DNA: TGTGCCAGCAGCACGCCCGGTGGAGCGGGAGGGCCCGGAGATACGCAGTATTTT
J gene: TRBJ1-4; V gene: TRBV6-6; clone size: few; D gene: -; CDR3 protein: CASQRSKSVEKLFF; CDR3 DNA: TGTGCCAGCCAAAGAAGCAAGTCGGTGGAAAAACTGTTTTTT
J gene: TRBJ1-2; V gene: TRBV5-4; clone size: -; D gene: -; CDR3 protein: CASSLLQGSYGYTF; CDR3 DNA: TGTGCCAGCAGCTTGCTACAGGGAAGCTATGGCTACACCTTC
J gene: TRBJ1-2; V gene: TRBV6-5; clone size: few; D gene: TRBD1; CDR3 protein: CASRRTGPNYGYTF; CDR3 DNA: TGTGCCAGCAGACGGACAGGGCCTAACTATGGCTACACCTTC
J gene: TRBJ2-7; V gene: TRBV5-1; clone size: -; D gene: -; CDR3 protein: CASSFGERTVLGEQYF; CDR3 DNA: TGCGCCAGCAGCTTCGGAGAAAGGACTGTCTTGGGGGAGCAGTACTTC
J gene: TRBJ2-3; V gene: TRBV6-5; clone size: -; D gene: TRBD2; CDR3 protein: CASSLLAGVTDTQYF; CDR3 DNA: TGTGCCAGCAGCCTTCTTGCGGGAGTCACAGATACGCAGTATTTT
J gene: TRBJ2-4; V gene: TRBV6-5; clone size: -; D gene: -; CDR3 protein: CASSYFDSGIQYF; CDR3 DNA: TGTGCCAGCAGTTACTTTGATAGTGGCATTCAGTACTTC
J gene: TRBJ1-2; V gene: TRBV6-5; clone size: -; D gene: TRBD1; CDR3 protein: CASRNTRTGPQGYTF; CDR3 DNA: TGTGCCAGCAGGAATACTCGGACAGGGCCGCAAGGCTACACCTTC
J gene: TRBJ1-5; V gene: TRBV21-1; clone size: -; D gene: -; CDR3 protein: CASSNRDRGRRQPQHF; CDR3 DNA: TGTGCCAGCAGCAACCGGGACAGGGGGCGCAGGCAGCCCCAGCATTTT
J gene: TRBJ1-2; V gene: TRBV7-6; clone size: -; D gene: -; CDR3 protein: CASSLNAGFRGYTF; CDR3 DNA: TGTGCCAGCAGCTTAAATGCAGGGTTTCGTGGCTACACCTTC
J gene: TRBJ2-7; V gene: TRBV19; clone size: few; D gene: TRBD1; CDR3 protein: CASSIGSRTGDEQYF; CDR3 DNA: TGTGCCAGTAGTATAGGGTCCCGGACAGGGGACGAGCAGTACTTC
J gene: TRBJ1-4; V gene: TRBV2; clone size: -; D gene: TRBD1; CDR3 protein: CATSGGLNEKLFF; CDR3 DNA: TGTGCCACCTCAGGGGGCCTCAATGAAAAACTGTTTTTT
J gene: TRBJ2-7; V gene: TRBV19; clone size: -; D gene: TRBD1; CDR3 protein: CASSPRTGLTYEQYF; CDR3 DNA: TGTGCCAGTAGTCCCCGGACAGGGTTAACCTACGAGCAGTACTTC
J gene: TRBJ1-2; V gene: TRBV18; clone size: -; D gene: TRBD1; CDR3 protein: CASSPRQGDGYTF; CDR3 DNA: TGTGCCAGCTCACCACGACAGGGTGACGGCTACACCTTC
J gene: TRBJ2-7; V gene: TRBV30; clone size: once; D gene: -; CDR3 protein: CAWTPGVASYEQYF; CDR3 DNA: TGTGCCTGGACCCCGGGGGTAGCGTCCTACGAGCAGTACTTC
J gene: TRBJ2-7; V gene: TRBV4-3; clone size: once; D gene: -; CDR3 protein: CASSQIGGYEQYF; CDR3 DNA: TGCGCCAGCAGCCAGATAGGGGGCTACGAGCAGTACTTC
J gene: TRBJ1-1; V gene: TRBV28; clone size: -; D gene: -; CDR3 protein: CASSNRKRRNTEAFF; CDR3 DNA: TGTGCCAGCAGTAACAGGAAACGGAGGAACACTGAAGCTTTCTTT
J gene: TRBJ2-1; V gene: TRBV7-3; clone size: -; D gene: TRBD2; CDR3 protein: CASSLSGRSYNEQFF; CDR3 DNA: TGTGCCAGCAGCCTTAGCGGGAGGTCCTACAATGAGCAGTTCTTC
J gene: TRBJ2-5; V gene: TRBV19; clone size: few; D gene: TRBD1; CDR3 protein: CASTPKGGTGWGKETQYF; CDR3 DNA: TGTGCCAGTACCCCAAAGGGAGGGACAGGGTGGGGAAAAGAGACCCAGTACTTC
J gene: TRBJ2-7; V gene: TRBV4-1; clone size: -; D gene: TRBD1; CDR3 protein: CASSPGGLRDRGTYEQYF; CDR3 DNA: TGCGCCAGCAGCCCGGGGGGGCTACGGGACAGGGGAACCTACGAGCAGTACTTC